The T cell receptor beta chain under discussion was sequenced for a study of cytotoxic CD8 clonotypes in ibrutinib-treated CLL. Study background: Mean yields were roughly 250,000 productive templates and around 98,000 productive rearrangements per sample.

On this clone itself: Its matching antigen is unknown.

Whole-study results and caveats: Clonality rose at ibrutinib response and fell back toward baseline at progression. Clonality was higher at baseline than in age-matched healthy donors and tracked circulating CD8+ T-cell counts.

TCRdb keeps only in-frame clones here, not all; method: immunoSEQ multiplex PCR. Of about 200,000 clones in the sample, more than 70% were seen once. The CDR3 contains 13 residues. From germline, CDR1 is KGHSH and CDR2 LQKENI. V lost 2 bases to trimming and J lost 5 bases, with 7 bases between them. The sample consisted of PBMCs, taken after 12 months of ibrutinib treatment. The receptor comes from a human donor with chronic lymphocytic leukemia. The chain joins TRBV18 to TRBJ1-5, with D hard to call. CDR3 sequence: CASSPGFDQPQHF. The DNA of the CDR3 is TGTGCCAGCTCACCAGGTTTCGATCAGCCCCAGCATTTT.